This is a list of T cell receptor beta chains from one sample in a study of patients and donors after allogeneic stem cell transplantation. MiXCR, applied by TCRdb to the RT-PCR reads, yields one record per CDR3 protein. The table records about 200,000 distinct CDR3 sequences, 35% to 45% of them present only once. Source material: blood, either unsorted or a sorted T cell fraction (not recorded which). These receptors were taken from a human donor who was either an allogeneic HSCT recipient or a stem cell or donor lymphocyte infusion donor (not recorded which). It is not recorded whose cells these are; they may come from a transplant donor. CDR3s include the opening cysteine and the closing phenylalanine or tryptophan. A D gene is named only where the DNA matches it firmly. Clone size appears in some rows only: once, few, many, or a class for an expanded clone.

CDR3aa: CASTQSWGLGNTEAFF
CDR3nt: TGTGCCAGCACACAGAGTTGGGGGTTGGGGAACACTGAAGCTTTCTTT
abundance: .
d_gene: .
v_gene: TRBV7-2
j_gene: TRBJ1-1

CDR3aa: CSVEDRKREDTDTQYF
CDR3nt: TGCAGCGTTGAAGATCGTAAGCGGGAAGACACAGATACGCAGTATTTT
abundance: .
d_gene: TRBD2
v_gene: TRBV29-1
j_gene: TRBJ2-3

CDR3aa: CASSLEAGFYSGNTIYF
CDR3nt: TGCGCCAGCAGCTTGGAGGCAGGATTTTACTCTGGAAACACCATATATTTT
abundance: few
d_gene: .
v_gene: TRBV5-1
j_gene: TRBJ1-3

CDR3aa: CASSPPAGGRETQYF
CDR3nt: TGTGCCAGCTCACCACCGGCAGGGGGACGGGAGACCCAGTACTTC
abundance: .
d_gene: TRBD1
v_gene: TRBV18
j_gene: TRBJ2-5

CDR3aa: CASSPSQETQYF
CDR3nt: TGTGCCAGCAGCCCATCACAAGAGACCCAGTACTTC
abundance: few
d_gene: .
v_gene: TRBV18
j_gene: TRBJ2-5

CDR3aa: CASSRTGQPYEQYF
CDR3nt: TGTGCCAGCAGCCGAACGGGACAACCCTACGAGCAGTACTTC
abundance: .
d_gene: .
v_gene: TRBV9
j_gene: TRBJ2-7

CDR3aa: CSVEEGKETQYF
CDR3nt: TGCAGCGTTGAAGAAGGGAAGGAGACCCAGTACTTC
abundance: .
d_gene: .
v_gene: TRBV29-1
j_gene: TRBJ2-5

CDR3aa: CASSQGFLTDTQYF
CDR3nt: TGTGCCAGCAGCCAAGGGTTCCTAACAGATACGCAGTATTTT
abundance: .
d_gene: .
v_gene: TRBV3-1
j_gene: TRBJ2-3

CDR3aa: CATSLSGPETQYF
CDR3nt: TGTGCCACCAGTCTCTCAGGGCCCGAGACCCAGTACTTC
abundance: .
d_gene: .
v_gene: TRBV15
j_gene: TRBJ2-5

CDR3aa: CASRRDRAYEQYF
CDR3nt: TGTGCCAGCAGGAGGGACAGGGCTTACGAGCAGTACTTC
abundance: once
d_gene: TRBD1
v_gene: TRBV6-6
j_gene: TRBJ2-7

CDR3aa: CASSFSEGKPQHF
CDR3nt: TGTGCCAGCAGCTTTTCAGAGGGTAAGCCCCAGCATTTT
abundance: .
d_gene: .
v_gene: TRBV7-2
j_gene: TRBJ1-5

CDR3aa: CASSSRTGSEKLFF
CDR3nt: TGTGCCAGCAGTTCCCGGACAGGGAGTGAAAAACTGTTTTTT
abundance: few
d_gene: TRBD1
v_gene: TRBV12-3/TRBV12-4
j_gene: TRBJ1-4

CDR3aa: CAWSLGWLLSYEQYF
CDR3nt: TGTGCCTGGAGTTTGGGCTGGCTTCTCTCCTACGAGCAGTACTTC
abundance: .
d_gene: .
v_gene: TRBV30
j_gene: TRBJ2-7

CDR3aa: CARSLHGWGQPQHF
CDR3nt: TGTGCCAGAAGTTTACACGGTTGGGGTCAGCCCCAGCATTTT
abundance: .
d_gene: .
v_gene: TRBV11-2
j_gene: TRBJ1-5

CDR3aa: CATSSAGQGNTEAFF
CDR3nt: TGTGCCACCAGCTCTGCGGGACAGGGGAACACTGAAGCTTTCTTT
abundance: .
d_gene: TRBD1
v_gene: TRBV15
j_gene: TRBJ1-1

CDR3aa: CSVGVDIQETQYF
CDR3nt: TGCAGCGTTGGGGTTGACATCCAAGAGACCCAGTACTTC
abundance: .
d_gene: .
v_gene: TRBV29-1
j_gene: TRBJ2-5

CDR3aa: CAISHRDRGPLEQYF
CDR3nt: TGTGCCATCAGCCACCGGGACAGGGGGCCCCTCGAGCAGTACTTC
abundance: .
d_gene: TRBD1
v_gene: TRBV10-3
j_gene: TRBJ2-7

CDR3aa: CASSRRTDRTGELFF
CDR3nt: TGTGCCAGCAGCCGCCGGACAGATAGGACCGGGGAGCTGTTTTTT
abundance: .
d_gene: .
v_gene: TRBV7-9
j_gene: TRBJ2-2

CDR3aa: CASSGEQGPGYGYTF
CDR3nt: TGTGCCAGCAGCGGCGAACAGGGGCCTGGCTATGGCTACACCTTC
abundance: .
d_gene: TRBD1
v_gene: TRBV11-2
j_gene: TRBJ1-2

CDR3aa: CASSLAPLGTNNEQFF
CDR3nt: TGCGCCAGCAGCTTGGCCCCCCTCGGGACTAACAATGAGCAGTTCTTC
abundance: few
d_gene: TRBD2
v_gene: TRBV5-1
j_gene: TRBJ2-1

CDR3aa: CASSIRQGKVADTQYF
CDR3nt: TGCGCCAGCAGCATAAGACAGGGGAAAGTGGCAGATACGCAGTATTTT
abundance: .
d_gene: TRBD1
v_gene: TRBV5-1
j_gene: TRBJ2-3

CDR3aa: CASKGGDRGSYEQYF
CDR3nt: TGTGCCAGCAAGGGTGGGGACAGGGGGTCCTACGAGCAGTACTTC
abundance: .
d_gene: TRBD1
v_gene: TRBV28
j_gene: TRBJ2-7

CDR3aa: CASSLGGRGRSPLHF
CDR3nt: TGCGCCAGCAGCTTGGGTGGCCGGGGTAGGTCACCCCTCCACTTT
abundance: few
d_gene: .
v_gene: TRBV5-1
j_gene: TRBJ1-6

CDR3aa: CASSLPTGGANTEAFF
CDR3nt: TGTGCCAGCAGCCTCCCGACAGGGGGAGCGAACACTGAAGCTTTCTTT
abundance: .
d_gene: TRBD1
v_gene: TRBV7-8
j_gene: TRBJ1-1

CDR3aa: CASSFKGQTSNTGELFF
CDR3nt: TGTGCCAGCAGTTTCAAGGGACAGACGTCGAACACCGGGGAGCTGTTTTTT
abundance: .
d_gene: TRBD1
v_gene: TRBV12-3/TRBV12-4
j_gene: TRBJ2-2

CDR3aa: CASSSPARTLSTDTQYF
CDR3nt: TGCGCCAGCAGCTCCCCAGCCCGGACCCTTAGCACAGATACGCAGTATTTT
abundance: .
d_gene: .
v_gene: TRBV5-1
j_gene: TRBJ2-3

CDR3aa: CATSDAIGAATWADTQYF
CDR3nt: TGTGCCACCAGTGATGCTATTGGGGCGGCTACTTGGGCAGATACGCAGTATTTT
abundance: few
d_gene: .
v_gene: TRBV24-1
j_gene: TRBJ2-3

CDR3aa: CASSLDRSFSGYTF
CDR3nt: TGTGCCAGCAGTTTAGATAGGTCCTTCAGTGGCTACACCTTC
abundance: .
d_gene: .
v_gene: TRBV12-3/TRBV12-4
j_gene: TRBJ1-2